The sequence of this T cell receptor beta chain was determined in a study of blood T cell repertoires in COVID-19. Using immunoSEQ multiplex PCR, the repertoire was profiled, and TCRdb retains in-frame clones only, with some absent. The sample records about 170,000 clones, 85% to 90% being singletons. This CDR3 has 17 amino acids. J was trimmed by 3 bases and V by 4 bases; bases with no gene match: 11. Germline lookup yields CDR1 SGHRS and CDR2 YFSETQ. J is TRBJ2-3 and V is TRBV5-1; 10 bases are a match to TRBD2. The clonotype originates from a man between 18 and 35 years old with active or convalescent COVID-19. Sequenced input: peripheral blood. This CDR3 reads CASSGNLAGVKTDTQYF. The CDR3, as DNA: TGCGCCAGCAGCGGAAATCTAGCGGGGGTGAAAACAGATACGCAGTATTTT.